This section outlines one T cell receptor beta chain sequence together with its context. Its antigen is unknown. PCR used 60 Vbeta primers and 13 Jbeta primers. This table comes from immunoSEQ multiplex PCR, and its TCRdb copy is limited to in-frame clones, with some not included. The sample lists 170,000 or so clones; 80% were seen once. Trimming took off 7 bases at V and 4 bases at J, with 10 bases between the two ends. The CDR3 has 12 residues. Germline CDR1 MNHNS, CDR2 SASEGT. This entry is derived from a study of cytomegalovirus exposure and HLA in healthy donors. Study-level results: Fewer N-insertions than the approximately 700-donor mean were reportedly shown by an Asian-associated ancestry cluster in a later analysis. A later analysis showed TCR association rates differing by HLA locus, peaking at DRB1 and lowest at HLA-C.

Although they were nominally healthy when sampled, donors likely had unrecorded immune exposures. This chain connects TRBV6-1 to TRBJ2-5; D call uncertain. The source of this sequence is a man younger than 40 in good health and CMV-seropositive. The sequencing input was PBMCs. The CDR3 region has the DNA TGTGCCAGCAATCCTAGGTCAGAGACCCAGTACTTC. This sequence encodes CASNPRSETQYF.